This T cell receptor (beta chain) came from a study of human T cells and chemical hapten exposure. Time point: patch test 2, 6 weeks after DPC sensitization. The treatment: therapeutic diphenylcyclopropenone sensitization with weekly scalp DPC. TCRdb used MiXCR to reprocess the RACE reads, holding one entry per CDR3 protein. The sample lists more than 85,000 distinct CDR3 sequences, less than 10% occurring once. CDR3 length equals 16 residues. Germline values: CDR1 MNHEY, CDR2 SVGEGT. V dropped 5 bases and J dropped 0; count of bases not matched to a gene: 9. This receptor was identified in a woman aged 40 to 50 with alopecia areata. Some clones in this sample may be carry-over from other donors' samples. The starting material was whole blood, obtained in connection with sensitization to the hapten diphenylcyclopropenone (DPC). J is TRBJ1-2 and V is TRBV6-2 or TRBV6-3; TRBD1 matches at 7 bases. The chain's CDR3 is CASSNHGTDSNYGYTF. CDR3 sequence (DNA): TGTGCCAGCAGTAACCACGGGACAGATTCTAACTATGGCTACACCTTC.